This T cell receptor (beta chain) came from a study of human CD8 memory T cell subsets (dated by TCRdb to 2019 to 2021). Concerning the study at large: TCRbeta repertoires of stem-like (TSTEM), progenitor exhausted-like (TPEX) and effector memory CD8+ T cell subsets were compared to assess their clonal relationships. Six donors each provided TSTEM, TPEX and effector memory subsets, and TCRbeta repertoires were obtained from all six. Study-level results and caveats: Based on Chao1 estimates, TSTEM subsets appeared to have greater repertoire diversity than TPEX subsets, which could potentially reflect a broader range of specificities. Normalized Shannon-Wiener diversity was similarly high in the TSTEM and TPEX subsets, while the effector memory subsets were comparatively less diverse. Although both stem-like subsets shared clonotypes with effector memory cells, the overlap between TSTEM and TPEX repertoires was minimal, suggesting distinct antigen spectra for the TSTEM and TPEX subsets. Only TCRbeta chains were sequenced, and repertoire comparisons rested on 6 or 7 donors tested with paired t-tests and Bonferroni correction.

The run used a NextSeq 550. A Human TCR Profiling Kit was used to prepare UMI-labeled 5' RACE TCRbeta libraries. The same number of PCR cycles was used to prepare all TCRbeta libraries in parallel. Turning to the authors' computational methods: The number of functional CDR3beta clonotypes in each TCRbeta library ranged from about 2,700 to 20,000. UMI extraction and consensus assembly used MIGEC 1.2.9, requiring at least three reads per UMI. MiXCR 3.0.3 was used to extract the in-frame CDR3beta repertoires. After each sample was downsampled to 42,000 randomly selected UMIs, diversity metrics were computed in VDJtools 1.2.1. For each sample pair, the repertoire overlap metrics D, R and F2 were calculated in VDJtools using the top 3,000 clones. TCRdb reprocessed the reads and assigns one entry to each CDR3 protein sequence, leaving out DNA. V and J calls and clone size were set by TCRdb, not the authors. This sample's listing comprises 5,500 to 8,500 distinct CDR3 sequences. 22% of the sample is in the top ten clones.

Frequency indicates this clonotype is medium-sized (0.01 to 0.1%); no count is kept. Its antigen remains unidentified. CCR7+ PD-1- TIGIT- cells were classified as stem-like memory CD8+ T cells (TSTEM). Peripheral blood mononuclear cells were isolated from healthy donor buffy coats by density gradient separation. In the study, negative magnetic separation with EasySep or MojoSort CD8+ T cell isolation kits was used to enrich total CD8+ T cells. An RNeasy Mini Kit was used to extract total RNA from duplicate vials of over 130,000 sorted CD8+ T cells per subset. The PBMCs were used either fresh or after being cryopreserved in fetal bovine serum with around 9.7% DMSO. CD8+ T cell subsets were sorted to purity by fluorescence-activated cell sorting on a FACSAria III. Based on the germline V gene (reference sequence), the CDR1 and CDR2 sequences are DFQATT and SNEGSKA. The CDR3 has 15 amino acids, counting the end cysteine and phenylalanine. The nucleotide record is missing.

The sequencing input was CD8+ stem-like memory T cells (TSCM and TCM) sorted from PBMCs. The meaning of the sample's cell subset or site label: stem-like memory CD8 T cells (TSTEM), CCR7+ PD-1- TIGIT-. The rearranged chain carries TRBV20-1 and TRBJ1-1; TCRdb's assignment of TRBD1 cannot be checked, as there is no DNA. The TCR was taken from a human donor in good health. The CDR3 here reads CSAIPRGGSHTEAFF.